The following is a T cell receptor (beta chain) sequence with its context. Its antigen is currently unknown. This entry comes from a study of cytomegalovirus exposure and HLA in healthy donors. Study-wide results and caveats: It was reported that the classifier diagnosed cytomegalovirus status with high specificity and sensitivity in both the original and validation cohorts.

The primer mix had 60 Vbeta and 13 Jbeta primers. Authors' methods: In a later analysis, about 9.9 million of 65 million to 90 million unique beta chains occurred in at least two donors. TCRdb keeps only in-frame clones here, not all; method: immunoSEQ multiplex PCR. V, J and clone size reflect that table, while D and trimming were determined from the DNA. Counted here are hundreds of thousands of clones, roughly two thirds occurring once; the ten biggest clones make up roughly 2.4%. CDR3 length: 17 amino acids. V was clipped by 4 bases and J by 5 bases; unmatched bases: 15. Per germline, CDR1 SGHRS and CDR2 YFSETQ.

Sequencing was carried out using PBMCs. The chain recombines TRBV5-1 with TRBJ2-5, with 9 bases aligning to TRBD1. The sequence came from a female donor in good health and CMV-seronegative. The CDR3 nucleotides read TGCGCCAGCAGCACCCCTCTCCGGGACAGGGTTCTGGAGACCCAGTACTTC. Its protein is CASSTPLRDRVLETQYF.